This T cell receptor beta chain comes out of a study of CD8 T cells in Susac syndrome. Sequencing of TCR beta was performed on blood CD8+ and CD4+ T cells. Matched for age and sex, the controls were healthy donors. Negative isolation yielded the CD8+ and CD4+ T cells, while FACS enriched the TEMRA cells. Trimming removed 1 base at V and 2 bases at J, with 5 bases between. The CDR3 sequence is 13 residues long. Germline V gene data show CDR1 as SQVTM and CDR2 as ANQGSEA. Random-hexamer reverse transcription was applied to roughly 0.5 to 1 ug RNA. Coverage of TCR beta CDR3 amplification by immunoSEQ multiplex PCR extended to 54 Vbeta and 13 Jbeta. MiXCR, applied by TCRdb to the immunoSEQ multiplex PCR reads, yields one record per CDR3 protein. The sample contains fewer than 70,000 distinct CDR3 sequences, about 95% of which appear only once.

Sequenced sample: CD8+ T cells from PBMCs. The rearrangement joins TRBV29-1 to TRBJ2-2, with D unresolved. This receptor was obtained from a human donor in good health. The CDR3 DNA sequence: TGCAGCGTTGAAGGGTTTAACACCGGGGAGCTGTTTTTT. Its protein product is CSVEGFNTGELFF.